The 16 T cell receptor beta chains below come from one sample, sequenced in a study of cytomegalovirus exposure and HLA in healthy donors. Primers: 60 Vbeta forward and 13 Jbeta reverse. Clones were read by immunoSEQ multiplex PCR, and TCRdb kept only the in-frame ones, dropping some. The sample consists of some 56,000 clones, 70% to 85% of them appearing once. Material for sequencing was PBMCs. These receptors all stem from a man aged 50-59 years in good health and CMV-seronegative.

The gene calls are TRBV7-5 and TRBJ2-7; whether TRBD1, the table's D call, matches the DNA was not checked. TRBV7-5 is labeled a pseudogene. The CDR3 is 16 residues long. In nucleotides, the CDR3 is TGTGTCAGAAGCGCCCGCTCGGGACAACTTGTCTACGAGCAGTACTTC. It encodes CVRSARSGQLVYEQYF.

V usage is TRBV15 and J usage is TRBJ2-2; TRBD1 aligns across 7 bases. Germline V gives CDR1 LNHNV, CDR2 YYDKDF (reference sequence). The CDR3 is 15 amino acids. The trim removed 5 bases at V and 5 bases at J, leaving 8 bases unmatched. The CDR3 is CATSRDSVVTGELFF. As DNA, the CDR3 is TGTGCCACCAGCCGGGACAGTGTTGTTACCGGGGAGCTGTTTTTT.

The rearrangement links TRBV19 to TRBJ1-2, with D tentatively TRBD1 (6 bases). The CDR3 totals 15 residues. The V end lost 6 bases, the J end lost 0 bases, and 14 bases lay between the germline ends. In germline, CDR1 is LNHDA, CDR2 SQIVND (reference sequence). The CDR3 region is CASRRGQSTNYGYTF. Here the CDR3 DNA reads TGTGCCAGTAGGAGAGGACAGTCAACTAACTATGGCTACACCTTC.

The rearrangement uses TRBV10-2 and TRBJ2-2, with 9 bases aligning to TRBD1. Trimming at V came to 4 bases and at J to 3 bases, leaving 0 bases not matched to a gene. Germline values: CDR1 WSHSY, CDR2 SAAADI. This CDR3 region has 14 residues. CDR3 DNA sequence: TGCGCCAGCAGTGGACAGGGGGACACCGGGGAGCTGTTTTTT. This gives the protein CASSGQGDTGELFF.

The chain recombines TRBV7-8 with TRBJ2-7, with a tentative D call TRBD2 (5 bases). Germline CDR1 is SGHVS and CDR2 is FQNEAQ. Trimming removed 4 bases from V and 2 bases from J, with 18 bases in between. This CDR3 comprises 16 residues. The CDR3 nucleotides read TGTGCCAGCAGCTCCTACTCAACGCGGGCCCCCTACGAGCAGTACTTC. Its translation is CASSSYSTRAPYEQYF.

This clone appeared a few times. The chain combines TRBV5-4 with TRBJ2-7; TRBD1 aligns across 7 bases. J gave up 2 bases and V 10 bases, and 9 bases lay outside the gene matches. This CDR3 spans 13 amino acids. Germline CDR1 is SGHNT and CDR2 is YYREEE (reference sequence). CDR3 in amino acids: CAFTRGGAYEQYF. In nucleotides, the CDR3 is TGTGCCTTTACCCGAGGGGGCGCCTACGAGCAGTACTTC.

The chain uses TRBV5-4 and TRBJ1-6, with D possibly TRBD1 on 5 matching bases. CDR3 size: 14 residues. Germline V gene sequence: CDR1 SGHNT, CDR2 YYREEE (reference sequence). Trimming took 4 bases from V and 5 from J, leaving 10 bases between them. The CDR3: CASSQGGNNSPLHF. CDR3 bases: TGTGCCAGCAGCCAGGGTGGGAATAATTCACCCCTCCACTTT.

This chain links TRBV4-1 with TRBJ1-6; D unresolved. V was cut by 2 bases and J by 5 bases, with 16 bases left in between. This CDR3 region has 17 residues. Germline CDR1 MGHRA, CDR2 YSYEKL. CDR3 sequence: CASSQLTGNPHNSPLHF. In DNA, the CDR3 is TGCGCCAGCAGCCAACTCACGGGAAATCCACATAATTCACCCCTCCACTTT.

V is TRBV28 and J is TRBJ2-2; 9 nucleotides match TRBD1. Trimming took 8 bases from V and 5 from J; bases not matched to a gene: 9. CDR1 and CDR2 from the germline V gene are MDHEN and SYDVKM. CDR3 length equals 15 residues. Here the CDR3 reads CASRDGTGFTGELFF. As DNA, the CDR3 is TGTGCCAGCCGAGACGGGACAGGGTTTACCGGGGAGCTGTTTTTT.

This chain links TRBV6-5 with TRBJ2-7, with 9 bases aligning to TRBD1. CDR3 size: 14 residues. Germline assignment: CDR1 MNHEY and CDR2 SVGAGI. Losses at the gene ends were 10 bases for V and 1 base for J; bases not matched to a gene: 8. CDR3 coding DNA: TGTGCCACCTCCCGGGACAGGGCTTCCTACGAGCAGTACTTC. The encoded protein is CATSRDRASYEQYF.

This sequence joins TRBV29-1 and TRBJ2-7; TRBD1 matches 8 bases. The J segment lost 5 bases and the V segment lost 4 bases, leaving 4 bases of the junction unmatched. CDR3 length equals 12 residues. Germline V gene lookup returns CDR1 SQVTM and CDR2 ANQGSEA. CDR3 coding DNA: TGCAGCGTTGCGCAGGGGGCACACGAGCAGTACTTC. Its translation is CSVAQGAHEQYF.

The rearrangement uses TRBV19 and TRBJ2-5, with D maybe TRBD2 (8 bases). This CDR3 comprises 17 residues. With 3 bases removed from V and 4 bases from J, the gap between germline ends came to 21 bases. Germline lookup yields CDR1 LNHDA and CDR2 SQIVND (reference sequence). CDR3 in DNA: TGTGCCAGTAGTATTCGGGGGGGATCAGGGGGGAGAGAGACCCAGTACTTC. Its protein is CASSIRGGSGGRETQYF.

This clone was recorded only once. CDR3 region: CASSFLGQGSYEQYF. DNA for the CDR3: TGTGCCAGCAGCTTCCTGGGACAGGGGTCCTACGAGCAGTACTTC. The gene calls are TRBV7-2 and TRBJ2-7, with 10 bases aligning to TRBD1. The ends lost 3 bases at V and 1 base at J; junction bases unmatched: 3. Germline V gene data show CDR1 as SGHTA and CDR2 as FQGNSA. The CDR3 is 15 amino acids.

The sample holds a few counts of this clone. J is TRBJ2-1 and V is TRBV7-8; 9 bases agree with TRBD1. The CDR3 spans 14 residues. Germline V lookup: CDR1 SGHVS, CDR2 FQNEAQ. Trimming cost V 4 bases and J 11 bases; bases outside gene matches: 9. CDR3 residues: CASSSADRGLKQFF. CDR3 DNA: TGTGCCAGCAGCTCCGCGGACAGGGGCCTAAAGCAGTTCTTC.

The V and J genes are TRBV27 and TRBJ1-6, with D unclear. Trimming took off 0 bases at V and 14 bases at J, with 14 bases between the two ends. This CDR3 comprises 14 residues. Germline V gene data show CDR1 as MNHEY and CDR2 as SMNVEV (reference sequence). CDR3 sequence: CASSLSRVRFSLHF. DNA for the CDR3: TGTGCCAGCAGTTTATCCCGGGTACGTTTTTCCCTCCACTTT.

V gene TRBV29-1 combines with J gene TRBJ1-1; TRBD1 might be the D (6 bases). Germline CDR1 reads SQVTM; CDR2 reads ANQGSEA. V lost 6 bases to trimming and J lost 1 base, with 15 bases between them. The CDR3 contains 14 residues. This CDR3 is CSVRPPGANTEAFF. CDR3 nucleotide sequence: TGCAGCGTCCGGCCGCCAGGGGCGAACACTGAAGCTTTCTTT.